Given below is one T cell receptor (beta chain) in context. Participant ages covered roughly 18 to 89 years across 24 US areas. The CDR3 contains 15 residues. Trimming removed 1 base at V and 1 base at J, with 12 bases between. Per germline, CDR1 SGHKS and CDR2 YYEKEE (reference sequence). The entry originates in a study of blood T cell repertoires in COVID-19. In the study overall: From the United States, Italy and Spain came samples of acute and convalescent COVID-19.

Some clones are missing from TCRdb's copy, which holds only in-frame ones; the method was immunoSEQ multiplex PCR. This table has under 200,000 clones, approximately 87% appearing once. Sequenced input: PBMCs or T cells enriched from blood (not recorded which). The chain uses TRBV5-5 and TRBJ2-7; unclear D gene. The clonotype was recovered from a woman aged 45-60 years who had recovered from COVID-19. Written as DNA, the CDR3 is TGTGCCAGCAGCTTGCTCGAGCGTGTGTCCTACGAGCAGTACTTC. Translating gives CASSLLERVSYEQYF.